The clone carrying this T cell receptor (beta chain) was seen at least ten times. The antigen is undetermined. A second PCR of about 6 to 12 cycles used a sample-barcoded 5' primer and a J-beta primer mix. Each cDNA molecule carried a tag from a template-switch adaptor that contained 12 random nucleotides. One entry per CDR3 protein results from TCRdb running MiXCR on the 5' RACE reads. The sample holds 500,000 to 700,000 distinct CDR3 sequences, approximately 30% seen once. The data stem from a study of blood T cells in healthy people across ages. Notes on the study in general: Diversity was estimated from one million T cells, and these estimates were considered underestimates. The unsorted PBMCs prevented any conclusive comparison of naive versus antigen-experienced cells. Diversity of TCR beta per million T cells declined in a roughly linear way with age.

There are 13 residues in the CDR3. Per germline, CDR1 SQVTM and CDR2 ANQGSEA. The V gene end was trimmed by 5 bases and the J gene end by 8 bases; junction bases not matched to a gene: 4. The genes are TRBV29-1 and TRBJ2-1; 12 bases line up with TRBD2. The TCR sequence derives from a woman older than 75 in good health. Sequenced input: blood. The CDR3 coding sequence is TGCAGCGTTTACGGACTAGCGGGGTATGAGCAGTTCTTC. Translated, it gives CSVYGLAGYEQFF.